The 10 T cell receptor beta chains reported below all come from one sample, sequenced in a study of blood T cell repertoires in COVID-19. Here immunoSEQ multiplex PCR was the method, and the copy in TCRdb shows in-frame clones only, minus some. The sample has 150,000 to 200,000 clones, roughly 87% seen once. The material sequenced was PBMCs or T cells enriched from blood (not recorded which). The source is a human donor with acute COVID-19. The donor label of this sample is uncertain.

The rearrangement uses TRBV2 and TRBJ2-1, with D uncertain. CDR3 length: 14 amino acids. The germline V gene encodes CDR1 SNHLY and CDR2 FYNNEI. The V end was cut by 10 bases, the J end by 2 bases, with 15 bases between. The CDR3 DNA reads TGTGCCACCGAACCCGGGTTAGCCTACAATGAGCAGTTCTTC. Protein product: CATEPGLAYNEQFF.

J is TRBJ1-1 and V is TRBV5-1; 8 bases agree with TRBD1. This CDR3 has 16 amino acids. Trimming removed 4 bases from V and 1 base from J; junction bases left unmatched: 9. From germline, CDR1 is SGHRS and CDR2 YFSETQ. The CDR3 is CASSGGGQGGNTEAFF. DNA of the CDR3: TGCGCCAGCAGCGGGGGAGGACAGGGCGGGAACACTGAAGCTTTCTTT.

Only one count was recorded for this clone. The CDR3 region is CASSRKTGDVYEQYF. CDR3 nucleotide sequence: TGTGCCAGCAGTCGGAAGACAGGGGACGTCTACGAGCAGTACTTC. J is TRBJ2-7 and V is TRBV27; TRBD1 matches 8 bases. CDR3 length: 15 amino acids. The germline V gene encodes CDR1 MNHEY and CDR2 SMNVEV (reference sequence). J gave up 3 bases and V 5 bases, and 9 bases lay outside the gene matches.

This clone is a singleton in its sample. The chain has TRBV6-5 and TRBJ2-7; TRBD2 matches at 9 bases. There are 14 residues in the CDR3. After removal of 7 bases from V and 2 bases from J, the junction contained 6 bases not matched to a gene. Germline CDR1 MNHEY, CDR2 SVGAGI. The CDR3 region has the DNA TGTGCCAGCACGGAGCGGGGGGCAACCTACGAGCAGTACTTC. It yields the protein CASTERGATYEQYF.

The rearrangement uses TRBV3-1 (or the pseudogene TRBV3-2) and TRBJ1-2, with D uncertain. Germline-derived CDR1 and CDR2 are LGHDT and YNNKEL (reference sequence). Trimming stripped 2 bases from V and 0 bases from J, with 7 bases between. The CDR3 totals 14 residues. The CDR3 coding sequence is TGTGCCAGCAGCCAAATGTCGTCTAACTATGGCTACACCTTC. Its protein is CASSQMSSNYGYTF.

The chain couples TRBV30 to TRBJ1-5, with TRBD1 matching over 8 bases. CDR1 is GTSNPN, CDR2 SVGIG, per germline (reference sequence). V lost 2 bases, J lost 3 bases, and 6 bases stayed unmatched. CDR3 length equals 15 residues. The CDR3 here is CAWSLGTGDNQPQHF. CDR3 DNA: TGTGCCTGGAGTCTAGGGACAGGTGACAATCAGCCCCAGCATTTT. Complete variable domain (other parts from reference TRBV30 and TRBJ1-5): SQTIHQWPATLVQPVGSPLSLECTVEGTSNPNLYWYRQAAGRGLQLLFYSVGIGQISSEVPQNLSASRPQDRQFILSSKKLLLSDSGFYLCAWSLGTGDNQPQHFGDGTRLSIL.

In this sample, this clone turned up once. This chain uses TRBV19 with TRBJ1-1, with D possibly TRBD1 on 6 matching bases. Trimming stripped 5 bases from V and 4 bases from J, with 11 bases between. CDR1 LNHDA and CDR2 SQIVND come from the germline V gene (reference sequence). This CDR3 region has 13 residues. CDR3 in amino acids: CASSQGGATEAFF. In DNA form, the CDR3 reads TGTGCCAGTAGTCAAGGGGGAGCCACTGAAGCTTTCTTT.

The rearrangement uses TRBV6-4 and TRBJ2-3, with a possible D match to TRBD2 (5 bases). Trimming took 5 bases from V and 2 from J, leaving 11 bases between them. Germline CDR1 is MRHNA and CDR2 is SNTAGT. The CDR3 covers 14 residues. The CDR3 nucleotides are TGTGCCAGCAGTAAAGGACTTTCCACAGATACGCAGTATTTT. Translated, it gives CASSKGLSTDTQYF.

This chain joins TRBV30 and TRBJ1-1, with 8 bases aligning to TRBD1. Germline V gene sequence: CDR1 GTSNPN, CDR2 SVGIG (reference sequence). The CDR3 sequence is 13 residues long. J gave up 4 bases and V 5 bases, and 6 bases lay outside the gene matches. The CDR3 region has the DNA TGTGCCTGGGAGACAGGGGTAACCACTGAAGCTTTCTTT. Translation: CAWETGVTTEAFF.

The CDR3 bases are TGTGCCAGCAGCCTCCAGCGGGGGGGATACAATGAGCAGTTCTTC. Protein: CASSLQRGGYNEQFF. The chain links TRBV11-2 to TRBJ2-1, with 10 bases identical to TRBD2. V gave up 5 bases and J gave up 4 bases; unmatched junction bases: 5. Germline V gene sequence: CDR1 SGHAT, CDR2 FQNNGV. The CDR3 spans 15 residues.